The table lists the clone carrying this T cell receptor beta chain with many counts. No antigen is known for it. Genomic DNA, serving as template, underwent TCR beta VDJ and CDR3 profiling. TCRdb ran MiXCR on the reads and lists one entry per CDR3 protein. The sample carries 150,000 to 160,000 distinct CDR3 sequences, roughly 49% recorded once. The sample originates from a study of CD8+CD57+ T cells in acquired aplastic anemia. The wider study: Sorted cells (CD4+ and CD8+) yielded DNA amounts that averaged approximately 3.1 ug. Notes on the study in general: The number of CD8+ CDR3 sequences shared by patients and controls was about 30. CD8+ Simpson's diversity in patients was not significantly different from that in controls.

The V gene end was trimmed by 0 bases and the J gene end by 6 bases; junction bases not matched to a gene: 3. Germline V CDR1 and CDR2: WNHNN, SYGVQD (reference sequence). This CDR3 contains 15 residues. Patients sequenced had flow cytometry evidence of CD8+CD57+ cell expansion. Severe acquired aplastic anemia was the diagnosis recorded for all patients. The sequence came from a human donor with aplastic anemia. Input material: sorted CD4+, CD8+, or CD8+CD57+ T cells (not recorded which) from PBMCs. The rearrangement links TRBV10-1 to TRBJ1-4; 8 bases align to TRBD1. CDR3: CASSESDREDEKLFF. DNA for the CDR3: TGCGCCAGCAGTGAGTCGGACAGGGAGGATGAAAAACTGTTTTTT.